This TCR beta chain derives from a study of identical twins. General study points: Insertions were fewer in abundant cord blood beta clonotypes, whereas memory repertoires showed none of this pattern.

Each CDR3 protein is one row after TCRdb ran MiXCR on the 5' RACE reads. The data show about 300,000 distinct CDR3 sequences, 9% to 15% seen once. The germline V gene has CDR1 SGHVS and CDR2 FNYEAQ. J was trimmed by 2 bases and V by 2 bases; bases with no gene match: 9. This CDR3 is built from 18 residues. This clonotype was counted between two and nine times. As yet, its antigen is unknown. The same data also contributed to another study, on yellow fever vaccine responses in identical twins. In that study: A vaccine T cell response that seemed partly convergent and partly personalized was reported in twins.

Sequencing was performed on CD8+ T cells sorted from blood. The receptor's source is a woman between 18 and 29 years old in good health. The chain recombines TRBV7-6 with TRBJ2-1; TRBD2 matches at 10 bases. The CDR3 reads CASSLFSGGAFAYNEQFF. DNA of the CDR3: TGTGCCAGCAGCTTATTCAGCGGGGGGGCGTTCGCCTACAATGAGCAGTTCTTC.